This is a list of T cell receptor beta chains from one sample in a study of shared clonotypes between healthy human individuals. The protocol was immunoSEQ multiplex PCR, while the TCRdb copy is restricted to in-frame clones and leaves out a portion. The data show fewer than 600,000 clones, roughly four fifths seen once. Sequencing was carried out using PBMCs. The receptors here all came from a woman in her forties in good health. Some clones in this sample may be carry-over from other donors' samples. The conserved cysteine and the conserved F or W are not part of the CDR3 here. The D gene is left open where the match is weak.

d_call: TRBD1
v_call: TRBV29-1
cdr3_aa: SVSGQGYSTDTQY

d_call: TRBD2
v_call: TRBV7-3
cdr3_aa: ASSSSGSVETQY

d_call: -
v_call: TRBV7-9
cdr3_aa: ASSPWPNQPQH

d_call: TRBD2
v_call: TRBV14
cdr3_aa: ASSHLSGRAGETQY

d_call: -
v_call: TRBV7-2
cdr3_aa: ASSLNPAGRGTEAF

d_call: -
v_call: TRBV4-1
cdr3_aa: ASSPIRVRGTDTQY

d_call: TRBD2
v_call: TRBV23-1
cdr3_aa: ASSLCRLAADTQY

d_call: -
v_call: TRBV9
cdr3_aa: ASSVVTQNTEAF

d_call: TRBD2
v_call: TRBV6-1
cdr3_aa: ASTWTRQDTQY

d_call: -
v_call: TRBV28
cdr3_aa: ASWGRYGYT

d_call: TRBD1
v_call: TRBV11-3
cdr3_aa: ASSQGTGTGKQY

d_call: -
v_call: TRBV28
cdr3_aa: ASSFAATGELF

d_call: -
v_call: TRBV6-5
cdr3_aa: ASSYIRGPDTQY

d_call: TRBD2
v_call: TRBV7-8
cdr3_aa: ASSPWGRTSAYEQY

d_call: -
v_call: TRBV6-1
cdr3_aa: ASSEGTALSYEQY

d_call: TRBD1
v_call: TRBV2
cdr3_aa: ASRRDSYSGNTIY

d_call: -
v_call: TRBV7-8
cdr3_aa: ASSWRTDKVY

d_call: -
v_call: TRBV7-2
cdr3_aa: ASSLFGREQF

d_call: -
v_call: TRBV19
cdr3_aa: ASSRGTGKEAF

d_call: TRBD1
v_call: TRBV29-1
cdr3_aa: SVARTGIPGVNEQF

d_call: TRBD2
v_call: TRBV10-3
cdr3_aa: AISEGSGIGQF

d_call: TRBD1
v_call: TRBV5-5
cdr3_aa: ASSPGQGGGNEAF

d_call: -
v_call: TRBV5-1
cdr3_aa: ASSKTGVQYEQY

d_call: -
v_call: TRBV19
cdr3_aa: ASSMEAFLAKNIQY

d_call: -
v_call: TRBV6-4
cdr3_aa: ASRKQGGSSIYNEQF

d_call: TRBD1
v_call: TRBV5-4
cdr3_aa: ASSLGDREETQY

d_call: TRBD2
v_call: TRBV29-1
cdr3_aa: SVLGLAGEPDTQY

d_call: -
v_call: TRBV27
cdr3_aa: ASSLRRGQETQY

d_call: TRBD1
v_call: TRBV7-2
cdr3_aa: ASSLPSARDRWVSGELF

d_call: -
v_call: TRBV6-1
cdr3_aa: ASSEDYRASQH

d_call: -
v_call: TRBV6-5
cdr3_aa: ASSSGTDTQY

d_call: -
v_call: TRBV7-3
cdr3_aa: ASSLVSGDGELF

d_call: -
v_call: TRBV25-1
cdr3_aa: ASSFLRYSPYEQY

d_call: -
v_call: TRBV14
cdr3_aa: ASSLRAGGRRINQPQH

d_call: -
v_call: TRBV18
cdr3_aa: ASSSTQAGNTEAF

d_call: TRBD2
v_call: TRBV30
cdr3_aa: AWSDSGRESGELF